This passage covers 32 T cell receptor beta chains from one sample sequenced in a study of blood T cell repertoires in COVID-19. Sequenced by immunoSEQ multiplex PCR; TCRdb stores in-frame clones only, minus some. The sample has 400,000 or so clones; about nine tenths are singletons. Sequenced: PBMCs or T cells enriched from blood (not recorded which). These receptors came from a man aged 18-30 years who had recovered from COVID-19.

CDR3 sequence (DNA): TGTGCCATCAGTGAGCGGACAGGGCACAATCAGCCCCAGCATTTT. Its translation is CAISERTGHNQPQHF. This chain joins TRBV10-3 and TRBJ1-5; 8 nucleotides align to TRBD1. Looked up from germline, CDR1 is ENHRY and CDR2 is SYGVKD. There are 15 residues in the CDR3. Trimming removed 2 bases from V and 3 bases from J; junction bases left unmatched: 3.

The gene calls are TRBV5-6 and TRBJ1-4; D not resolved. The CDR3 is 13 residues long. Germline CDR1 and CDR2: SGHDT and YYEEEE. The V and J ends lost 5 bases and 8 bases respectively, with 13 bases between them. The CDR3 here is CASRRRQAEKLFF. CDR3 in DNA: TGTGCCAGCAGGAGGCGTCAAGCGGAAAAACTGTTTTTT.

The chain uses TRBV7-8 and TRBJ2-1; TRBD2 might be the D (5 bases). The ends were cut back, 4 bases at V and 6 bases at J, with 13 bases in the middle. Germline V gene sequence: CDR1 SGHVS, CDR2 FQNEAQ. The CDR3 has 14 amino acids. This chain's CDR3 is CASSWAGLTNEQFF. CDR3 coding DNA: TGTGCCAGCAGCTGGGCGGGCCTGACCAATGAGCAGTTCTTC. The complete variable domain, with remaining parts taken from reference TRBV7-8 and TRBJ2-1, reads GAGVSQSPRYKVAKRGQDVALRCDPISGHVSLFWYQQALGQGPEFLTYFQNEAQLDKSGLPSDRFFAERPEGSVSTLKIQRTQQEDSAVYLCASSWAGLTNEQFFGPGTRLTVL.

Worth noting for this clone: One end of the junction is discordant with germline, which a read error may explain. The rearrangement joins TRBV27 to TRBJ2-1; 10 bases map to TRBD2. Per germline, CDR1 MNHEY and CDR2 SMNVEV (reference sequence). The CDR3 extends over 14 amino acids. In DNA form, the CDR3 reads TGTGCCAGCAGTCAAGGACGGACTAGCGGTCCACTCCTCTTC. It translates to CASSQGRTSGPLLF.

The chain is built from TRBV11-3 and TRBJ2-5; D might be TRBD2 (6 bases). Germline V CDR1 and CDR2: SGHNT, YENEEA. Trimming pared 0 bases from V and 4 bases from J, leaving 12 bases between. The CDR3 spans 15 residues. DNA for the CDR3: TGTGCCAGCAGCTTAGAAGCGGGCCTATCAGAGACCCAGTACTTC. Translating gives CASSLEAGLSETQYF.

The CDR3 DNA reads TGTGCCAGCAGGGCAGGGGTTGGTTCACCCCTCCACTTT. This translates into CASRAGVGSPLHF. The genes are TRBV2 and TRBJ1-6, with a weak D call TRBD1 (6 bases). CDR1 is SNHLY and CDR2 is FYNNEI in the germline V gene. Trimming cost V 6 bases and J 9 bases, with 12 bases left between them. The CDR3 is 13 amino acids.

The gene calls are TRBV19 and TRBJ1-1; D gene uncertain. The V gene's germline CDR1 is LNHDA and CDR2 SQIVND (reference sequence). CDR3 length: 12 residues. V was trimmed by 10 bases and J by 10 bases, leaving 19 bases between them. The CDR3 DNA reads as TGTGCCAACCTCCGCTCTGCCTTCGGAGCTTTCTTT. Protein product: CANLRSAFGAFF.

This CDR3 reads CASSIQGLVDEQYF. In DNA, the CDR3 is TGTGCCAGCAGCATACAGGGGCTGGTCGACGAGCAGTACTTC. The V and J genes are TRBV6-6 and TRBJ2-7; 7 bases align to TRBD1. Germline V lookup: CDR1 MNHNY, CDR2 SVGAGI (reference sequence). The V segment lost 6 bases and the J segment 5 bases; nucleotides outside the gene matches: 10. The CDR3 runs to 14 residues.

The genes are TRBV9 and TRBJ2-7, with 13 bases matching TRBD2. CDR1 and CDR2 from the germline V gene are SGDLS and YYNGEE. This CDR3 comprises 16 residues. Unmatched junction bases numbered 5, after V lost 2 bases and J lost 3 bases. CDR3 residues: CASSVSGTSGDYEQYF. The CDR3 DNA reads TGTGCCAGCAGCGTGTCCGGGACTAGCGGGGACTACGAGCAGTACTTC.

The chain couples TRBV30 to TRBJ2-3; 7 bases align to TRBD2. Losses at the gene ends were 4 bases for V and 1 base for J; bases not matched to a gene: 5. The CDR3 totals 14 residues. CDR1 is GTSNPN, CDR2 SVGIG, per germline (reference sequence). The CDR3 region has the DNA TGTGCCTGGAAGGGGAGCGGGGGCACAGATACGCAGTATTTT. Translation: CAWKGSGGTDTQYF.

The chain has TRBV19 and TRBJ2-1; D might be TRBD2 (5 bases). The CDR3 length is 14 residues. V dropped 4 bases and J dropped 6 bases, with 13 bases sitting between them. Germline CDR1 is LNHDA and CDR2 is SQIVND (reference sequence). In DNA form, the CDR3 reads TGTGCCAGTAGTAAACTAGTGTCGGCCAATGAGCAGTTCTTC. It encodes CASSKLVSANEQFF.

The table lists this clone with a few counts. The chain links TRBV12-3 or TRBV12-4 to TRBJ1-1; no reliable D call. The germline V and J ends were trimmed by 4 bases and 5 bases, with 5 bases remaining between them. This CDR3 is 11 amino acids long. CDR3 sequence (DNA): TGTGCCAGCAGTTGGCTGACTGAAGCTTTCTTT. It encodes CASSWLTEAFF.

This chain links TRBV7-3 with TRBJ2-1; maybe TRBD2 (5 bases). V lost 5 bases and J lost 4, with 9 bases in between. The V gene's germline CDR1 is SGHTA and CDR2 FQGTGA. The CDR3 has 13 residues. The CDR3 here is CASSQREYNEQFF. The DNA for the CDR3 is TGTGCCAGCAGCCAGAGGGAGTACAATGAGCAGTTCTTC. The full variable domain, completed using reference TRBV7-3 and TRBJ2-1, is GAGVSQTPSNKVTEKGKYVELRCDPISGHTALYWYRQSLGQGPEFLIYFQGTGAADDSGLPNDRFFAVRPEGSVSTLKIQRTERGDSAVYLCASSQREYNEQFFGPGTRLTVL.

The rearrangement uses TRBV10-3 and TRBJ1-3; possibly TRBD1 for D (6 bases). The V end was cut by 4 bases, the J end by 0 bases, with 10 bases between. This CDR3 region has 15 residues. Germline V gene data show CDR1 as ENHRY and CDR2 as SYGVKD. CDR3 loop: CAISGQASSGNTIYF. DNA of the CDR3: TGTGCCATCAGTGGACAGGCTTCCTCTGGAAACACCATATATTTT.

The V gene is TRBV18, the J gene TRBJ1-5; TRBD1 might be the D (6 bases). This CDR3 has 15 residues. The V end lost 6 bases, the J end lost 6 bases, and 18 bases lay between the germline ends. Germline V lookup: CDR1 KGHSH, CDR2 LQKENI. The CDR3 DNA sequence: TGTGCCAGCTCGGATAGACAGGAACCTAGTCAGCCCCAGCATTTT. It is translated as CASSDRQEPSQPQHF.

This chain connects TRBV28 to TRBJ2-1, with D possibly TRBD2 on 5 matching bases. Deletions cut 6 bases from V and 3 bases from J, with 18 bases between. Germline values: CDR1 MDHEN, CDR2 SYDVKM. CDR3 length: 16 residues. The CDR3 region is CASRDMRRSDYNEQFF. The CDR3 DNA sequence: TGTGCCAGCAGAGACATGAGGAGGTCAGACTACAATGAGCAGTTCTTC.

The V and J genes are TRBV19 and TRBJ2-7; the match to TRBD2 covers 7 bases. V lost 5 bases and J lost 2; bases outside the gene matches: 9. The CDR3 is 15 amino acids. Germline lookup yields CDR1 LNHDA and CDR2 SQIVND (reference sequence). CDR3 residues: CASSATLAPTYEQYF. The CDR3 coding sequence is TGTGCCAGTAGTGCTACACTAGCGCCCACCTACGAGCAGTACTTC. Using reference TRBV19 and TRBJ2-7 for the parts outside the CDR3, the full variable domain is DGGITQSPKYLFRKEGQNVTLSCEQNLNHDAMYWYRQDPGQGLRLIYYSQIVNDFQKGDIAEGYSVSREKKESFPLTVTSAQKNPTAFYLCASSATLAPTYEQYFGPGTRLTVT.

The chain employs TRBV25-1 and TRBJ2-1, with 8 bases that match TRBD2. Germline V lookup: CDR1 MGHDK, CDR2 SYGVNS. V was pared by 2 bases and J by 12 bases, with 12 bases of the junction left unmatched. This CDR3 has 15 amino acids. CDR3 DNA: TGTGCCAGCAGTGAAAGGGGAACTAGCGGTACAAGGCAGTTCTTC. Protein product: CASSERGTSGTRQFF. Full variable domain (missing parts from reference TRBV25-1 and TRBJ2-1): EADIYQTPRYLVIGTGKKITLECSQTMGHDKMYWYQQDPGMELHLIHYSYGVNSTEKGDLSSESTVSRIRTEHFPLTLESARPSHTSQYLCASSERGTSGTRQFFGPGTRLTVL.

The gene calls are TRBV29-1 and TRBJ1-2; 7 nucleotides align to TRBD1. CDR3 size: 13 residues. V trimming: 5 bases; J trimming: 1 base; junction bases outside the gene matches: 4. From germline, CDR1 is SQVTM and CDR2 ANQGSEA. CDR3: CSVRQGDNYGYTF. DNA of the CDR3: TGCAGCGTTCGACAGGGAGATAACTATGGCTACACCTTC.

This clone is a singleton in its sample. The chain joins TRBV7-9 to TRBJ1-4; TRBD1 matches 10 bases. Per the germline V gene, CDR1 is SEHNR and CDR2 is FQNEAQ (reference sequence). The CDR3 contains 16 residues. The J segment lost 7 bases and the V segment lost 5 bases, leaving 10 bases of the junction unmatched. This CDR3 reads CASSVRRTGGSEKLFF. Written as DNA, the CDR3 is TGTGCCAGCAGCGTTAGGAGGACAGGGGGGAGTGAAAAACTGTTTTTT.

This clone showed up just once. This chain uses TRBV14 with TRBJ1-6; D ambiguous. Germline V CDR1 and CDR2: SGHDN, FVKESK. The V and J ends lost 0 bases and 0 bases respectively, with 12 bases between them. The CDR3 extends over 18 amino acids. As DNA, the CDR3 is TGTGCCAGCAGCCAAGATCTTAGCCCGAGCTCCTATAATTCACCCCTCCACTTT. Translating gives CASSQDLSPSSYNSPLHF.

This chain joins TRBV11-1 and TRBJ2-7, with no clear D. V lost 5 bases to trimming and J lost 5 bases, with 10 bases between them. Germline CDR1 reads SGHAT; CDR2 reads FQDESV (reference sequence). The CDR3 is 12 residues long. The CDR3 DNA reads as TGTGCCAGCAGCCTAACCATGGACGAGCAGTACTTC. This gives the protein CASSLTMDEQYF.

The chain employs TRBV11-2 and TRBJ2-7, with 8 nucleotides matching TRBD2. This CDR3 has 15 residues. With V trimmed by 0 bases and J by 7 bases, 8 bases remained unmatched. Germline V gene lookup returns CDR1 SGHAT and CDR2 FQNNGV. CDR3 nucleotide sequence: TGTGCCAGCAGCTTAGATCAGGCGGGAGGCGGGGAGCAGTACTTC. This sequence encodes CASSLDQAGGGEQYF. The entire variable domain, with the rest obtained from reference TRBV11-2 and TRBJ2-7, is as follows: EAGVAQSPRYKIIEKRQSVAFWCNPISGHATLYWYQQILGQGPKLLIQFQNNGVVDDSQLPKDRFSAERLKGVDSTLKIQPAKLEDSAVYLCASSLDQAGGGEQYFGPGTRLTVT.

The chain employs TRBV12-5 and TRBJ1-4; D ambiguous. V was trimmed by 0 bases and J by 7 bases, leaving 15 bases between them. This CDR3 has 16 residues. In germline, CDR1 is LGHNT, CDR2 FRNRAP. CDR3 sequence: CASGLVHGGEGEKLFF. The CDR3 coding sequence is TGTGCTAGTGGTTTGGTACACGGCGGGGAAGGTGAAAAACTGTTTTTT.

The rearrangement uses TRBV3-1 (or the pseudogene TRBV3-2) and TRBJ1-4; no definite D call. The length of the CDR3 is 14 residues. V was cut by 8 bases and J by 0 bases, with 10 bases left in between. Germline CDR1 reads LGHDT; CDR2 reads YNNKEL (reference sequence). The CDR3 loop reads CASCPGTTNEKLFF. CDR3 nucleotides: TGTGCCAGCTGCCCGGGAACAACTAATGAAAAACTGTTTTTT.

The rearrangement links TRBV3-1 (or the pseudogene TRBV3-2) to TRBJ1-2; no definite D call. Trimming removed 4 bases from V and 2 bases from J, with 17 bases in between. There are 16 residues in the CDR3. Looked up from germline, CDR1 is LGHDT and CDR2 is YNNKEL (reference sequence). The CDR3 loop reads CASSPPGRVLNYGYTF. CDR3 in DNA: TGTGCCAGCAGCCCACCGGGTCGGGTCCTCAACTATGGCTACACCTTC.

This sequence joins TRBV2 and TRBJ1-1; D uncertain. The V end was cut by 7 bases, the J end by 3 bases, with 12 bases between. Per the germline V gene, CDR1 is SNHLY and CDR2 is FYNNEI. This CDR3 is 13 amino acids long. As DNA, the CDR3 is TGTGCCAGCAAGAACCGGCAGGACACTGAAGCTTTCTTT. Protein: CASKNRQDTEAFF.

This clone showed up just a few times. The chain employs TRBV18 and TRBJ1-4, with a tentative D call TRBD1 (5 bases). CDR3 size: 14 residues. Trimming removed 3 bases at V and 8 bases at J, with 13 bases between. Germline V gives CDR1 KGHSH, CDR2 LQKENI. The CDR3 DNA follows: TGTGCCAGCTCACCGACAGCCCGTGACGAAAAACTGTTTTTT. Translated, it gives CASSPTARDEKLFF.

The CDR3 here is CASSFLLPGQGALPAKNIQYF. For the CDR3, the DNA is TGTGCCAGCAGTTTCTTACTACCGGGACAGGGGGCTCTCCCAGCCAAAAACATTCAGTACTTC. This chain links TRBV27 with TRBJ2-4; TRBD1 matches at 12 bases. CDR3 length equals 21 residues. Germline V gene data show CDR1 as MNHEY and CDR2 as SMNVEV (reference sequence). Germline trimming cut 3 bases from V and 0 bases from J; bases unmatched to any gene: 15.

The rearrangement uses TRBV5-5 and TRBJ1-4, with D perhaps matching TRBD1 (5 bases). CDR1 SGHKS and CDR2 YYEKEE come from the germline V gene (reference sequence). This CDR3 region has 14 residues. V lost 0 bases and J 4 bases, leaving 7 bases between the germline ends. The CDR3 coding sequence is TGTGCCAGCAGCTTGGGACAGTTTAATGAAAAACTGTTTTTT. This gives the protein CASSLGQFNEKLFF. Full variable domain (outside the CDR3, taken from reference TRBV5-5 and TRBJ1-4): DAGVTQSPTHLIKTRGQQVTLRCSPISGHKSVSWYQQVLGQGPQFIFQYYEKEERGRGNFPDRFSARQFPNYSSELNVNALLLGDSALYLCASSLGQFNEKLFFGSGTQLSVL.

This clone was picked up one time. V and J are TRBV6-1 and TRBJ2-3; D is perhaps TRBD1 (5 bases). Per germline, CDR1 MNHNS and CDR2 SASEGT. Trimming cost V 2 bases and J 5 bases, with 11 bases left between them. The CDR3 runs 14 residues. In DNA form, the CDR3 reads TGTGCCAGCAGTGAAATCCAGGGTTTAGATACGCAGTATTTT. Translation: CASSEIQGLDTQYF.

This rearrangement joins TRBV6-5 to TRBJ2-1; tentative D call: TRBD2 (6 bases). CDR1 MNHEY and CDR2 SVGAGI come from the germline V gene. Trimming removed 5 bases at V and 4 bases at J, with 15 bases between. The CDR3 contains 15 residues. CDR3 region: CASSRAGTRYNEQFF. The CDR3 DNA is TGTGCCAGCAGTCGGGCGGGAACCAGATACAATGAGCAGTTCTTC.